This TCR beta chain was sequenced during a study of T cell changes during pregnancy in multiple sclerosis. The repertoire was sequenced with immunoSEQ multiplex PCR; TCRdb's copy has only in-frame clones and lacks some. The data contain approximately 43,000 clones, roughly 95% of them singletons. The specimen comprised CD8+ T cells from peripheral blood mononuclear cells, sampled after pregnancy. This clonotype was obtained from a female donor with multiple sclerosis, enrolled in a pregnancy study.

The chain's CDR3 is CASSGLSGTSGSYEQYF. CDR3 nucleotide sequence: TGTGCCAGCAGCGGACTCTCCGGGACTAGCGGCTCCTACGAGCAGTACTTC. The chain uses TRBV7-9 and TRBJ2-7; TRBD2 agrees at 11 bases. V shed 5 bases, J shed 0 bases, and the junction held 9 bases outside the gene matches. The CDR3 has 17 residues. Germline V gene sequence: CDR1 SEHNR, CDR2 FQNEAQ (reference sequence).